These T cell receptor beta chains were read from a single sample in a study of somatic mutations in cytotoxic T cells in rheumatoid arthritis. Produced via immunoSEQ multiplex PCR; TCRdb's table is partial and in-frame only. The sample holds more than 25,000 clones, roughly 74% seen once. Material for sequencing was CD8+ T cells sorted from blood. The receptors come from a woman aged 18-35 years in good health. Each CDR3 is given with its conserved first and last residue. A D gene is named only where the DNA matches it firmly. The size entry is marked missing in some rows and otherwise reads once, few, many or a size class.

CAISDAGGPYEQYF	TGTGCCATCAGTGACGCCGGGGGCCCCTACGAGCAGTACTTC	14	.	TRBJ2-7	TRBV10-3	.
CASSSGTGIDTQYF	TGTGCCAGCAGTTCCGGGACAGGGATAGATACGCAGTATTTT	14	.	TRBJ2-3	TRBV27	TRBD1
CASSGEASRYNEQFF	TGTGCCAGCAGCGGAGAGGCTAGCCGTTACAATGAGCAGTTCTTC	15	.	TRBJ2-1	TRBV7-9	.
CASSLVSGPYNEQFF	TGTGCCAGCAGCTTAGTTTCGGGACCCTACAATGAGCAGTTCTTC	15	.	TRBJ2-1	TRBV7-9	.
CASSPTSFNEQFF	TGTGCCAGCAGCCCTACTAGCTTCAATGAGCAGTTCTTC	13	.	TRBJ2-1	TRBV7-9	.
CASSLSYNEQFF	TGTGCCAGCAGTTTATCCTACAATGAGCAGTTCTTC	12	few	TRBJ2-1	TRBV28	.
CASSLIETGRNIQYF	TGTGCCAGCAGCCTAATCGAGACAGGGCGAAACATTCAGTACTTC	15	.	TRBJ2-4	TRBV7-9	TRBD1
CAISDIRNTEAFF	TGTGCCATCAGTGATATAAGGAACACTGAAGCTTTCTTT	13	.	TRBJ1-1	TRBV10-3	.
CASSHGYEQYF	TGCGCCAGCAGTCACGGCTACGAGCAGTACTTC	11	.	TRBJ2-7	TRBV4-1	.
CASSQRGQLGDLPSGANVLTF	TGCGCCAGCAGCCAAAGGGGCCAGTTAGGGGACCTCCCCTCTGGGGCCAACGTCCTGACTTTC	21	.	TRBJ2-6	TRBV4-1	.
CASSRDSGYTF	TGTGCCAGTAGTAGGGACAGTGGCTACACCTTC	11	.	TRBJ1-2	TRBV19	TRBD1
CASKLAGINEQFF	TGTGCCAGCAAACTAGCGGGAATCAATGAGCAGTTCTTC	13	.	TRBJ2-1	TRBV6-5	TRBD2
CASSQDPNRLQGMGNEQFF	TGCGCCAGCAGCCAAGATCCCAATCGCCTACAGGGGATGGGGAATGAGCAGTTCTTC	19	.	TRBJ2-1	TRBV4-1	TRBD1
CASSMSGIEYSNQPQHF	TGTGCCAGTAGTATGTCGGGGATTGAATATAGCAATCAGCCCCAGCATTTT	17	.	TRBJ1-5	TRBV19	.
CASSPGVYEQFF	TGTGCCAGCAGTCCGGGAGTGTATGAGCAGTTCTTC	12	.	TRBJ2-1	TRBV28	.
CASSIPQEINSPLHF	TGTGCCAGCAGCATACCGCAGGAAATCAATTCACCCCTCCACTTT	15	.	TRBJ1-6	TRBV2	.
CAWSAGGLLGYGYTF	TGTGCCTGGAGTGCTGGAGGCCTTCTAGGGTATGGCTACACCTTC	15	.	TRBJ1-2	TRBV30	.
CASSLAAGGTYNEQFF	TGTGCCAGCAGCTTGGCCGCGGGGGGAACCTACAATGAGCAGTTCTTC	16	.	TRBJ2-1	TRBV5-6	TRBD2
CASSYAVRGGQDTQYF	TGTGCCAGCAGTTATGCGGTCAGGGGGGGACAAGATACGCAGTATTTT	16	.	TRBJ2-3	TRBV6-5	.
CASSDGGTFYGYTF	TGTGCCAGCAGTGACGGGGGGACCTTCTATGGCTACACCTTC	14	.	TRBJ1-2	TRBV2	.
CASSPGLGSVNEQFF	TGTGCCAGCAGTCCTGGACTAGGATCTGTGAATGAGCAGTTCTTC	15	.	TRBJ2-1	TRBV28	TRBD2
CASSLSGVETQYF	TGTGCCAGCAGCTTATCCGGGGTAGAGACCCAGTACTTC	13	once	TRBJ2-5	TRBV7-9	.
CASSLSSGRGIDTQYF	TGTGCCAGCAGTTTAAGCAGCGGGAGGGGAATAGATACGCAGTATTTT	16	.	TRBJ2-3	TRBV28	TRBD2
CASSAPGLYISEQYF	TGTGCCAGCAGTGCCCCGGGACTCTATATTTCCGAGCAGTACTTC	15	few	TRBJ2-7	TRBV6-1	.
CASSQPGQLTYGYTF	TGCGCCAGCAGCCAACCCGGACAGCTCACCTATGGCTACACCTTC	15	few	TRBJ1-2	TRBV4-1	.
CASSPLGEHGYTF	TGCGCCAGCAGCCCGCTGGGGGAACATGGCTACACCTTC	13	few	TRBJ1-2	TRBV5-1	.
CASSLADRGLGEQYF	TGTGCCAGCAGTTTAGCTGACAGGGGGCTGGGGGAGCAGTACTTC	15	.	TRBJ2-7	TRBV28	TRBD1
CASSKGGDTHANTGELFF	TGTGCCAGCAGCAAAGGGGGGGACACCCACGCGAACACCGGGGAGCTGTTTTTT	18	.	TRBJ2-2	TRBV21-1	.
CASSGLGRTMNEQFF	TGTGCCAGCTCGGGACTAGGGCGTACTATGAATGAGCAGTTCTTC	15	.	TRBJ2-1	TRBV2	TRBD2
CASGDRGTYEQYF	TGTGCCAGCGGGGACAGGGGTACCTACGAGCAGTACTTC	13	.	TRBJ2-7	TRBV11-1	TRBD1
CASSLQREGQPQHF	TGTGCCAGCAGCCTTCAAAGAGAGGGACAGCCCCAGCATTTT	14	.	TRBJ1-5	TRBV28	.